There are a few counts of the clone carrying this TCR beta chain. The antigen is undetermined. V lost 2 bases, J lost 6 bases, and 0 bases stayed unmatched. Germline V lookup: CDR1 ENHRY, CDR2 SYGVKD. This CDR3 has 13 residues. This entry comes from a study of graft-versus-host responses after intestinal transplantation. Study information: All recipients were given anti-thymocyte globulin induction, and tacrolimus and steroids were then administered for approximately 3 years.

Study findings and constraints: Declines in HvG clones occurring early post-transplant were associated with peak circulating GvH clone levels. Recipient marrow showed GvH clones, some seen first in ileum or blood.

Produced via immunoSEQ multiplex PCR; TCRdb's table is partial and in-frame only. The repertoire holds approximately 15,000 clones, with about 80% as singletons. Grafts had their tissue processed, releasing intraepithelial and lamina propria lymphocytes. The chain joins TRBV10-3 to TRBJ2-4; 8 nucleotides align to TRBD1. The clonotype was recovered from a human patient who received an intestinal transplant, so some T cells may come from the graft donor. Specimen: ileum tissue, collected 104 days after intestinal transplant. The CDR3 nucleotides read TGTGCCATCAGTGAGGGACAGGGAAACATTCAGTACTTC. Its translation: CAISEGQGNIQYF.